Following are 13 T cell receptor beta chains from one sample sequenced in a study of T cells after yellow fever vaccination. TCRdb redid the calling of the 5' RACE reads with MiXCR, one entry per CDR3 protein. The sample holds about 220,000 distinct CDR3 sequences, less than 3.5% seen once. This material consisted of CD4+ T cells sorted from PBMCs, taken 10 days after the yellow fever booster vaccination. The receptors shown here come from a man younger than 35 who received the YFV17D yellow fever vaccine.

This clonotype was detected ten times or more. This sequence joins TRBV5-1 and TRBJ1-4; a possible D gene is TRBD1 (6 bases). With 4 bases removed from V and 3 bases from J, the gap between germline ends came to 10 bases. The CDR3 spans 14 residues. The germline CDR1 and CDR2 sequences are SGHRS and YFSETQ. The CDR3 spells CASSPGQPNEKLFF. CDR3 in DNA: TGCGCCAGCAGCCCCGGACAGCCTAATGAAAAACTGTTTTTT.

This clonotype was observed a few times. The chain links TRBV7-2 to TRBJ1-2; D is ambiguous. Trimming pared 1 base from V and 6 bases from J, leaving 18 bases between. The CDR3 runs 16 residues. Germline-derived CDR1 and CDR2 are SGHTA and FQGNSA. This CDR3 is CASSLDLGGYGDGYTF. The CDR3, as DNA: TGTGCCAGCAGCTTAGATCTAGGAGGGTATGGGGATGGCTACACCTTC.

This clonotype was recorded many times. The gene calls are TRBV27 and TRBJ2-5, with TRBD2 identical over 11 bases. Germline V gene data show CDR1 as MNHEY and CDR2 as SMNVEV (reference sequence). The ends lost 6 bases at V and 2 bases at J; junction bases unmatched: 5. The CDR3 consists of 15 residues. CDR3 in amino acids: CASRRLAGTQETQYF. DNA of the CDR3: TGTGCCAGCAGAAGACTAGCGGGGACTCAAGAGACCCAGTACTTC.

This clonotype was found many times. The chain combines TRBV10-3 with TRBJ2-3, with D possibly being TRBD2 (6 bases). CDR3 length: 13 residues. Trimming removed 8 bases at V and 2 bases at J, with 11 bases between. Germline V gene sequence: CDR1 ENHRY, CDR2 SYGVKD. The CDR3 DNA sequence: TGTGCCATCGGGACTGGCTCCACAGATACGCAGTATTTT. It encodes CAIGTGSTDTQYF.

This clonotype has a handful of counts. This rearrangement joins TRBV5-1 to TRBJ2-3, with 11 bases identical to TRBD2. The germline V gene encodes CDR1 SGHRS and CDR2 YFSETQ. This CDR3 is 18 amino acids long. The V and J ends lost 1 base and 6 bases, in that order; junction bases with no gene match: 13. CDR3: CASSLSSSGGTRPDTQYF. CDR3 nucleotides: TGCGCCAGCAGCTTGTCGTCTAGCGGGGGGACACGACCCGATACGCAGTATTTT. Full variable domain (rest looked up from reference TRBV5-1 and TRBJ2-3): KAGVTQTPRYLIKTRGQQVTLSCSPISGHRSVSWYQQTPGQGLQFLFEYFSETQRNKGNFPGRFSGRQFSNSRSEMNVSTLELGDSALYLCASSLSSSGGTRPDTQYFGPGTRLTVL.

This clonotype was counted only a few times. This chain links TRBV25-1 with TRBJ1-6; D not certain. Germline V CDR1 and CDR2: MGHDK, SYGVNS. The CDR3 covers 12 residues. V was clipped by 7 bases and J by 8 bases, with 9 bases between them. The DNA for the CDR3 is TGTGCCAGCAAGAGCTTTGATTCACCCCTCCACTTT. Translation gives CASKSFDSPLHF.

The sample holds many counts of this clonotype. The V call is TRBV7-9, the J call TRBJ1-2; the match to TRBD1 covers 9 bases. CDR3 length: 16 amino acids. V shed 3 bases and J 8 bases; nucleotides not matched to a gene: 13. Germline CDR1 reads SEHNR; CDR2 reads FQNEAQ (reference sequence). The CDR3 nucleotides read TGTGCCAGCAGCTTCGGGACAGGGCTAATCGGATACGGCTACACCTTC. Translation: CASSFGTGLIGYGYTF.

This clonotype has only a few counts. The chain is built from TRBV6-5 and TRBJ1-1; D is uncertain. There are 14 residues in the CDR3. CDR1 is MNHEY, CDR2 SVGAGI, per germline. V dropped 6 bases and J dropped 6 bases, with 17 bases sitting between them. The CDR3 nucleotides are TGTGCCAGCAGATTACGTCGGATTGCCGCTGAAGCTTTCTTT. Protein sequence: CASRLRRIAAEAFF.

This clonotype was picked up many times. CDR3 DNA: TGCGCCAGCATTACAGGGTCGAGCACAGATACGCAGTATTTT. It translates to CASITGSSTDTQYF. The V gene is TRBV23-1, the J gene TRBJ2-3; D is possibly TRBD1 (6 bases). TRBV23-1 is filed as an ORF, its function uncertain. The CDR3 loop spans 14 amino acids. Trimming took off 7 bases at V and 0 bases at J, with 11 bases between the two ends.

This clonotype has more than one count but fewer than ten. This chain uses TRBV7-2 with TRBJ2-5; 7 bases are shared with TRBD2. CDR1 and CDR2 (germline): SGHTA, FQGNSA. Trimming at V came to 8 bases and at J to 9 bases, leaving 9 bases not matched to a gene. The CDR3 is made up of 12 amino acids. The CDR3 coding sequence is TGTGCCAGCGCCGAGGTGGGAGGGGCCCAGTACTTC. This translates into CASAEVGGAQYF.

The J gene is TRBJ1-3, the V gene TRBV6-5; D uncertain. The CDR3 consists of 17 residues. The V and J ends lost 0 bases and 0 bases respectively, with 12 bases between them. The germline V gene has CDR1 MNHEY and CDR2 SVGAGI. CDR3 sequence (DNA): TGTGCCAGCAGTTACTCGAGGGTTAACCTCTCTGGAAACACCATATATTTT. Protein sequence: CASSYSRVNLSGNTIYF.

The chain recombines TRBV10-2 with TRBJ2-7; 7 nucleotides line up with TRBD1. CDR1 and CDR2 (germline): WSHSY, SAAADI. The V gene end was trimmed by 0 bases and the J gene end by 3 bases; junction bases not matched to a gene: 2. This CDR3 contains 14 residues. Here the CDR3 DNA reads TGCGCCAGCAGTGAGTCGAGGGGGCTCTACGAGCAGTACTTC. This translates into CASSESRGLYEQYF.

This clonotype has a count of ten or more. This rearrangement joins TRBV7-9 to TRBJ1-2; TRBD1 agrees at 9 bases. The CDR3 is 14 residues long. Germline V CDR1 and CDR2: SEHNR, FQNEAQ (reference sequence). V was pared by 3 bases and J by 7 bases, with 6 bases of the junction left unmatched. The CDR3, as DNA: TGTGCCAGCAGCTTCGCGGACAGGGGCTCTGGCTACACCTTC. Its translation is CASSFADRGSGYTF.